A single sample is the source of the 5 T cell receptor beta chains below, sequenced in a study of T-cell memory formation after mild COVID-19. TCRdb re-analysed the 5' RACE reads in MiXCR, keeping a single row per CDR3 protein. The sample yields about 560,000 distinct CDR3 sequences, 17% seen once. Input material: PBMCs or a T cell subset sorted from them (not recorded which). These receptors were collected from an adult woman who had mild COVID-19 (a few samples of this study predate the infection). Cell type and time point are not known.

This chain links TRBV9 with TRBJ1-5; D ambiguous. Trimming cost V 0 bases and J 4 bases, with 11 bases left between them. Germline values: CDR1 SGDLS, CDR2 YYNGEE. The CDR3 is 15 residues long. The CDR3, as DNA: TGTGCCAGCAGCGTAGGGGCATCATATAATCAGCCCCAGCATTTT. Residues: CASSVGASYNQPQHF.

This clonotype was counted between two and nine times. The chain employs TRBV10-3 and TRBJ2-2; no definite D call. V lost 3 bases and J lost 6, with 8 bases in between. CDR1 and CDR2 (germline): ENHRY, SYGVKD. The CDR3 contains 13 residues. CDR3 protein: CAISDIAPGELFF. The CDR3 nucleotides read TGTGCCATCAGTGACATAGCCCCCGGGGAGCTGTTTTTT.

The rearrangement uses TRBV24-1 and TRBJ2-1; no reliable D call. Per the germline V gene, CDR1 is KGHDR and CDR2 is SFDVKD. This CDR3 contains 16 residues. Deletions cut 1 base from V and 7 bases from J, with 16 bases between. This CDR3 reads CATSDFEGPSFNEQFF. In nucleotides, the CDR3 is TGTGCCACCAGTGATTTCGAAGGGCCCTCCTTTAATGAGCAGTTCTTC.

The V and J genes are TRBV7-9 and TRBJ1-1; D is unclear. Germline V CDR1 and CDR2: SEHNR, FQNEAQ (reference sequence). The length of the CDR3 is 15 residues. The CDR3 here is CAQSSLDPLNTEAFF. The CDR3 region has the DNA TGTGCACAGAGCAGCTTAGATCCGCTGAACACTGAAGCTTTCTTT.

A few counts support this clonotype. The V and J genes are TRBV30 and TRBJ2-4; 8 nucleotides match TRBD2. CDR1 is GTSNPN, CDR2 SVGIG, per germline (reference sequence). The V gene end was trimmed by 5 bases and the J gene end by 7 bases; junction bases not matched to a gene: 13. The length of the CDR3 is 15 residues. CDR3 protein: CAWGVNPGRGNIQYF. In DNA, the CDR3 is TGTGCCTGGGGCGTAAACCCCGGGAGGGGGAACATTCAGTACTTC.